Below are 19 T cell receptor beta chains sequenced from a single sample in a study of blood T cell repertoires in COVID-19. Using immunoSEQ multiplex PCR, the repertoire was profiled, and TCRdb retains in-frame clones only, with some absent. This sample has approximately 300,000 clones, with approximately 90% found just once. Sequenced material: PBMCs or T cells enriched from blood (not recorded which). These receptors were taken from a woman aged 25 to 39 who had been exposed to COVID-19.

V usage is TRBV2 and J usage is TRBJ2-5; D remains unclear. The V and J ends lost 1 base and 9 bases respectively, with 9 bases between them. Germline CDR1 SNHLY, CDR2 FYNNEI. The CDR3 runs to 12 residues. CDR3 DNA sequence: TGTGCCAGCAGTGAAGAACAGCCTGCCCAGTACTTC. Translating gives CASSEEQPAQYF.

The rearrangement links TRBV9 to TRBJ1-1; the D is unclear. The CDR3 has 14 residues. The V gene lost 4 bases and the J gene lost 3 bases, with 13 bases spanning the gap. Germline loops: CDR1 SGDLS, CDR2 YYNGEE. This CDR3 reads CASSLLTGDTEAFF. Written as DNA, the CDR3 is TGTGCCAGCAGCCTCTTAACCGGGGACACTGAAGCTTTCTTT.

This rearrangement joins TRBV15 to TRBJ2-7, with 7 bases fitting TRBD1. V was pared by 1 base and J by 3 bases, with 9 bases of the junction left unmatched. The CDR3 is 16 residues long. The germline V gene encodes CDR1 LNHNV and CDR2 YYDKDF (reference sequence). For the CDR3, the DNA is TGTGCCACCAGCAGAGGGGGAGACAGGGCATACTACGAGCAGTACTTC. Its translation is CATSRGGDRAYYEQYF.

This chain links TRBV6-1 with TRBJ2-2; TRBD1 matches at 9 bases. CDR3 length: 16 amino acids. With V trimmed by 2 bases and J by 7 bases, 8 bases remained unmatched. Germline lookup yields CDR1 MNHNS and CDR2 SASEGT. In DNA form, the CDR3 reads TGTGCCAGCAGTGAATGGGGGACAGGGATTGGCGGGGAGCTGTTTTTT. Residues: CASSEWGTGIGGELFF.

This CDR3 is CASSWKANENYGYTF. CDR3 coding DNA: TGCGCCAGCAGCTGGAAAGCGAATGAAAACTATGGCTACACCTTC. The chain is built from TRBV5-1 and TRBJ1-2, with D uncertain. Trimming stripped 3 bases from V and 2 bases from J, with 14 bases between. CDR3 size: 15 residues. Germline V gene sequence: CDR1 SGHRS, CDR2 YFSETQ. Full variable domain (rest looked up from reference TRBV5-1 and TRBJ1-2): KAGVTQTPRYLIKTRGQQVTLSCSPISGHRSVSWYQQTPGQGLQFLFEYFSETQRNKGNFPGRFSGRQFSNSRSEMNVSTLELGDSALYLCASSWKANENYGYTFGSGTRLTVV.

A single count supports this clone. The chain has TRBV6-5 and TRBJ1-1, with 7 bases lining up with TRBD1. The CDR3 consists of 14 residues. CDR1 is MNHEY and CDR2 is SVGAGI in the germline V gene. The trim removed 8 bases at V and 4 bases at J, leaving 10 bases unmatched. The CDR3 region is CASVPDREVTEAFF. The CDR3 nucleotides read TGTGCCAGCGTGCCTGACAGGGAAGTCACTGAAGCTTTCTTT.

This chain joins TRBV27 and TRBJ1-2; 11 positions match TRBD1. CDR1 and CDR2 (germline): MNHEY, SMNVEV (reference sequence). Trimming removed 3 bases from V and 4 bases from J; junction bases left unmatched: 7. The CDR3 length is 16 residues. The CDR3 loop is CASSFKRTGGVYGYTF. In nucleotides, the CDR3 is TGTGCCAGCAGTTTCAAAAGGACAGGGGGCGTCTATGGCTACACCTTC.

The chain carries TRBV19 and TRBJ2-7, with 8 bases that match TRBD1. This CDR3 region has 13 residues. Germline V lookup: CDR1 LNHDA, CDR2 SQIVND (reference sequence). The J segment lost 2 bases and the V segment lost 3 bases, leaving 0 bases of the junction unmatched. The DNA of the CDR3 is TGTGCCAGTAGTATGGGACAGGCCTACGAGCAGTACTTC. It yields the protein CASSMGQAYEQYF.

This clone was detected a few times. This rearrangement joins TRBV11-2 to TRBJ1-2; D call uncertain. V lost 0 bases and J lost 5, with 10 bases in between. This CDR3 contains 14 residues. Germline values: CDR1 SGHAT, CDR2 FQNNGV. Here the CDR3 reads CASSLDGSFYGYTF. The CDR3 region has the DNA TGTGCCAGCAGCTTAGATGGGAGTTTTTATGGCTACACCTTC.

The genes are TRBV5-7 and TRBJ2-2; 7 positions agree with TRBD1. TRBV5-7 is treated as an ORF (open reading frame) with a function not yet certain. J gave up 8 bases and V 0 bases, and 4 bases lay outside the gene matches. The CDR3 loop spans 14 amino acids. Here the CDR3 reads CASSLGQGVGELFF. The CDR3 nucleotides are TGTGCCAGCAGCTTGGGGCAGGGGGTAGGGGAGCTGTTTTTT.

The chain couples TRBV6-1 to TRBJ2-5, with 12 nucleotides matching TRBD2. V shed 0 bases and J 7 bases; nucleotides not matched to a gene: 3. The CDR3 spans 15 residues. Per germline, CDR1 MNHNS and CDR2 SASEGT. In DNA, the CDR3 is TGTGCCAGCAGTGAAGCCTTGGGACTAGCGGGGACCCAGTACTTC. Encoded protein: CASSEALGLAGTQYF.

Only one count was recorded for this clone. The rearrangement joins TRBV4-2 to TRBJ1-5; D not certain. Germline CDR1 reads LGHNA; CDR2 reads YNFKEQ. This CDR3 contains 12 residues. Trimming pared 1 base from V and 6 bases from J, leaving 4 bases between. In DNA form, the CDR3 reads TGTGCCAGCAGCCAAGCGGGTCAGCCCCAGCATTTT. Residues: CASSQAGQPQHF.

The chain couples TRBV19 to TRBJ2-3; TRBD1 aligns across 7 bases. The CDR3 contains 14 residues. The junction had 4 bases not matched to a gene; V was cut back by 3 bases and J by 4 bases. Germline V gene sequence: CDR1 LNHDA, CDR2 SQIVND (reference sequence). The CDR3 spells CASSIATGSDTQYF. The CDR3 nucleotides read TGTGCCAGTAGTATCGCGACAGGGTCAGATACGCAGTATTTT.

The V call is TRBV9, the J call TRBJ2-3; possible D gene TRBD2, 5 bases. CDR3 length: 13 residues. The V gene lost 2 bases and the J gene lost 4 bases, with 8 bases spanning the gap. Germline V gives CDR1 SGDLS, CDR2 YYNGEE. The CDR3 protein is CASSVTSPDTQYF. The CDR3 nucleotides are TGTGCCAGCAGCGTTACTAGTCCAGATACGCAGTATTTT.

The rearrangement links TRBV14 to TRBJ2-7; D unclear. Trimming stripped 4 bases from V and 1 base from J, with 8 bases between. From germline, CDR1 is SGHDN and CDR2 FVKESK. The CDR3 length is 13 residues. In DNA form, the CDR3 reads TGTGCCAGCAGCCTCACGCGGTCCTACGAGCAGTACTTC. Residues: CASSLTRSYEQYF.

In this sample, this clone turned up a few times. The chain has TRBV3-1 (or the pseudogene TRBV3-2) and TRBJ1-3, with TRBD1 matching 9 bases. This CDR3 contains 17 residues. V lost 1 base, J lost 0 bases, and 4 bases stayed unmatched. Looked up from germline, CDR1 is LGHDT and CDR2 is YNNKEL (reference sequence). CDR3: CASSQGGTGLSGNTIYF. In nucleotides, the CDR3 is TGTGCCAGCAGCCAAGGGGGGACAGGGCTCTCTGGAAACACCATATATTTT.

The chain links TRBV4-2 to TRBJ1-2; a possible D gene is TRBD1 (6 bases). CDR1 is LGHNA, CDR2 YNFKEQ, per germline. Trimming removed 4 bases from V and 3 bases from J, with 15 bases in between. This CDR3 is 15 amino acids long. DNA for the CDR3: TGTGCCAGCAGCCCAAGCTTACAGGGCGACTATGGCTACACCTTC. Its translation: CASSPSLQGDYGYTF.

The V and J genes are TRBV19 and TRBJ2-1, with 11 nucleotides matching TRBD2. The germline CDR1 and CDR2 sequences are LNHDA and SQIVND (reference sequence). The V and J ends lost 5 bases and 2 bases, in that order; junction bases with no gene match: 8. The CDR3 sequence is 17 residues long. The CDR3 bases are TGTGCCAGTAGTTTGACCTCGACTAGCGGGACCTACAATGAGCAGTTCTTC. It translates to CASSLTSTSGTYNEQFF.

The chain links TRBV19 to TRBJ1-2; perhaps TRBD1 as D (6 bases). Germline V CDR1 and CDR2: LNHDA, SQIVND (reference sequence). Trimming took 6 bases from V and 4 from J, leaving 12 bases between them. The CDR3 covers 13 residues. The CDR3, as DNA: TGTGCCAGTAGCGCTCTGGGGGCCTATGGCTACACCTTC. Residues: CASSALGAYGYTF.